Listed below are T cell receptor beta chains from one sample, sequenced in a study of CD8+ T cells in alopecia areata. The data were produced by immunoSEQ multiplex PCR, yet TCRdb's version contains in-frame clones alone and is incomplete. This sample yields approximately 150,000 clones, of which roughly nine tenths are seen a single time; approximately 13% belongs to the top ten. This specimen consisted of CD8+ T cells sorted from blood, obtained at week 4, from a patient treated with tofacitinib. These receptors were obtained from a human donor with alopecia areata. Both conserved end residues are trimmed from each CDR3. Each record gives: J gene, V gene, CDR3 protein.

J gene: TRBJ1-1; V gene: TRBV4-2; CDR3 protein: ASSPKGQGAEAF
J gene: TRBJ2-1; V gene: TRBV5-1; CDR3 protein: ASRGSSGEQF
J gene: TRBJ2-5; V gene: TRBV2; CDR3 protein: ASSETSEGETQY
J gene: TRBJ2-2; V gene: TRBV2; CDR3 protein: ASSPLGGRSDTGELF
J gene: TRBJ1-1; V gene: TRBV7-9; CDR3 protein: ASSLGFTEAF
J gene: TRBJ2-7; V gene: TRBV13; CDR3 protein: ASSRSRDSYEQY
J gene: TRBJ1-5; V gene: TRBV6-1; CDR3 protein: ASIRRGGGWQPQH
J gene: TRBJ2-3; V gene: TRBV9; CDR3 protein: ASSVASAPGGGTDTQY
J gene: TRBJ1-1; V gene: TRBV29-1; CDR3 protein: SVEGRGKEAF
J gene: TRBJ2-3; V gene: TRBV30; CDR3 protein: AWTHGSPTDTQY
J gene: TRBJ2-5; V gene: TRBV30; CDR3 protein: AWSEGPETQY
J gene: TRBJ2-3; V gene: TRBV30; CDR3 protein: ARGQGSDTQY
J gene: TRBJ2-7; V gene: TRBV6-1; CDR3 protein: ASSEGAGGGYEQY
J gene: TRBJ2-5; V gene: TRBV7-8; CDR3 protein: ASSLAVAGRETQY
J gene: TRBJ2-3; V gene: TRBV11-2; CDR3 protein: ASSLDGWGHTDTQY
J gene: TRBJ2-7; V gene: TRBV5-4; CDR3 protein: ASSLVGLGPSFSYEQY
J gene: TRBJ1-6; V gene: TRBV5-4; CDR3 protein: ASSLGQGGDSPLH
J gene: TRBJ2-7; V gene: TRBV27; CDR3 protein: ASSLAGTGIEQY
J gene: TRBJ1-5; V gene: TRBV29-1; CDR3 protein: SVSGTVGGQPQH
J gene: TRBJ1-1; V gene: TRBV6-5; CDR3 protein: ASSYAGGTTEAF
J gene: TRBJ2-1; V gene: TRBV14; CDR3 protein: ASSPGLAARWNEQF
J gene: TRBJ2-1; V gene: TRBV11-2; CDR3 protein: ASSAGLDEQF
J gene: TRBJ2-7; V gene: TRBV29-1; CDR3 protein: SVEVPGSSYEQY
J gene: TRBJ2-7; V gene: TRBV11-2; CDR3 protein: ASSLSSHYEQY
J gene: TRBJ2-1; V gene: TRBV2; CDR3 protein: ASSPIDSNEQF
J gene: TRBJ2-1; V gene: TRBV29-1; CDR3 protein: SVEAGGTYNEQF
J gene: TRBJ1-2; V gene: TRBV6-5; CDR3 protein: ASSYRPNYGYT
J gene: TRBJ2-5; V gene: TRBV19; CDR3 protein: ASRWGETQY
J gene: TRBJ1-2; V gene: TRBV10-1; CDR3 protein: ASSATGGDGYT
J gene: TRBJ2-3; V gene: TRBV12-5; CDR3 protein: ASGTPFLDTQY
J gene: TRBJ2-1; V gene: TRBV28; CDR3 protein: ASTLGGNEQF
J gene: TRBJ2-3; V gene: TRBV30; CDR3 protein: AWSFGGETQY
J gene: TRBJ2-7; V gene: TRBV5-1; CDR3 protein: ASSLGTGAAYEQY
J gene: TRBJ1-2; V gene: TRBV27; CDR3 protein: ASSQDGYYGYT
J gene: TRBJ2-3; V gene: TRBV7-9; CDR3 protein: ASSLASDILGTDTQY
J gene: TRBJ2-7; V gene: TRBV19; CDR3 protein: ASSIGGTYEQY
J gene: TRBJ1-2; V gene: TRBV7-2; CDR3 protein: ASSPLISDYGYT
J gene: TRBJ2-7; V gene: TRBV7-9; CDR3 protein: ASSLVGGPSYEQY
J gene: TRBJ1-1; V gene: TRBV29-1; CDR3 protein: SPWRPMNTEAF
J gene: TRBJ2-1; V gene: TRBV30; CDR3 protein: AGTSGGVGYNEQF
J gene: TRBJ2-7; V gene: TRBV6-5; CDR3 protein: ASSADRTYEQY
J gene: TRBJ2-2; V gene: TRBV29-1; CDR3 protein: SGGSGELF
J gene: TRBJ2-7; V gene: TRBV27; CDR3 protein: ASSSLLAGVYEQY
J gene: TRBJ2-2; V gene: TRBV7-9; CDR3 protein: ASIPGANTGELF
J gene: TRBJ1-3; V gene: TRBV4-1; CDR3 protein: ASSPDGTGNTIY
J gene: TRBJ2-7; V gene: TRBV29-1; CDR3 protein: SVETTGGTYEQY